Presented here are 12 T cell receptor beta chains from one specimen sequenced in a study of blood T cell repertoires in COVID-19. Libraries were prepared by immunoSEQ multiplex PCR; TCRdb keeps only in-frame clonotypes and omits some of them. This sample has roughly 41,000 clones; about 88% occur once, and the top ten carry nearly 5%. The sample taken for sequencing was peripheral blood. Receptors were obtained from a human donor in a cohort sampled during active COVID-19.

The rearrangement uses TRBV6-7 and TRBJ1-2; the match to TRBD1 covers 7 bases. TRBV6-7 qualifies as an ORF whose function is uncertain. V was pared by 6 bases and J by 4 bases, with 2 bases of the junction left unmatched. The length of the CDR3 is 12 residues. CDR3 DNA sequence: TGTGCCAGCAGAAACAGGGGCTATGGCTACACCTTC. Protein sequence: CASRNRGYGYTF.

The chain couples TRBV27 to TRBJ2-7, with D maybe TRBD1 (6 bases). Germline values: CDR1 MNHEY, CDR2 SMNVEV (reference sequence). The CDR3 runs to 14 residues. The ends were cut back, 11 bases at V and 1 base at J, with 18 bases in the middle. CDR3 bases: TGTGCCCCGAACTACAGGGAGTTTTCCTACGAGCAGTACTTC. Its protein is CAPNYREFSYEQYF.

The J gene is TRBJ2-1, the V gene TRBV24-1, with 11 bases identical to TRBD2. Germline V gives CDR1 KGHDR, CDR2 SFDVKD. There are 17 residues in the CDR3. V shed 4 bases and J 6 bases; nucleotides not matched to a gene: 10. The CDR3 bases are TGTGCCACCAGTGAATACATCTCCGGGACTAGCGGCAATGAGCAGTTCTTC. This gives the protein CATSEYISGTSGNEQFF.

The rearrangement links TRBV6-1 to TRBJ2-5; 10 positions match TRBD1. The length of the CDR3 is 16 residues. Trimming cost V 4 bases and J 2 bases; bases outside gene matches: 7. The V gene's germline CDR1 is MNHNS and CDR2 SASEGT. CDR3 sequence (DNA): TGTGCCAGCAGTGTGTGGGACAGGGGTGGGCAAGAGACCCAGTACTTC. Residues: CASSVWDRGGQETQYF.

This chain connects TRBV27 to TRBJ2-7; D is ambiguous. The CDR3 contains 13 residues. Trimming left V 2 bases short and J 4 bases short, with 9 bases between. Germline values: CDR1 MNHEY, CDR2 SMNVEV (reference sequence). CDR3 loop: CASSLGPGYEQYF. The CDR3 DNA reads TGTGCCAGCAGTTTAGGTCCGGGTTACGAGCAGTACTTC.

The V gene is TRBV18, the J gene TRBJ2-1, with D tentatively TRBD2 (5 bases). Germline V gene sequence: CDR1 KGHSH, CDR2 LQKENI. The CDR3 consists of 15 residues. V dropped 4 bases and J dropped 5 bases, with 15 bases sitting between them. As DNA, the CDR3 is TGTGCCAGCTCACGATTCAGCGGAAGTAACAATGAGCAGTTCTTC. It yields the protein CASSRFSGSNNEQFF.

V is TRBV6-1 and J is TRBJ2-1; TRBD2 agrees at 12 bases. CDR1 and CDR2 from the germline V gene are MNHNS and SASEGT. This CDR3 has 14 amino acids. V lost 2 bases to trimming and J lost 7 bases; unmatched junction nucleotides: 0. The CDR3 is CASSETSGRNEQFF. CDR3 nucleotide sequence: TGTGCCAGCAGTGAAACTAGCGGGAGGAATGAGCAGTTCTTC.

The rearrangement uses TRBV5-3 and TRBJ1-1; 7 nucleotides line up with TRBD1. TRBV5-3 carries the ORF label, with uncertain function. CDR3 length: 14 amino acids. V gave up 3 bases and J gave up 5 bases; unmatched junction bases: 7. The chain's CDR3 is CARSSRQGGTEAFF. CDR3 nucleotide sequence: TGTGCCAGAAGCTCGAGACAGGGAGGTACTGAAGCTTTCTTT.

In its sample, this clone was seen a few times. This chain links TRBV5-4 with TRBJ2-4; TRBD1 agrees at 8 bases. The CDR3 is made up of 11 amino acids. Germline trimming cut 7 bases from V and 8 bases from J; bases unmatched to any gene: 2. Germline values: CDR1 SGHNT, CDR2 YYREEE (reference sequence). CDR3 sequence reads: CASDRGYIQYF. The CDR3 DNA follows: TGTGCCAGCGACAGGGGTTACATTCAGTACTTC.

J is TRBJ1-3 and V is TRBV14; D possibly corresponds to TRBD1 (6 bases). CDR1 is SGHDN, CDR2 FVKESK, per germline. CDR3 size: 16 residues. Trimming left V 4 bases short and J 4 bases short, with 17 bases between. CDR3 coding DNA: TGTGCCAGCAGCCCCTACAGGGAGTTTTACGGAAACACCATATATTTT. The encoded protein is CASSPYREFYGNTIYF.

The rearrangement uses TRBV4-1 and TRBJ2-5; 8 nucleotides align to TRBD2. The CDR3 contains 13 residues. The V gene end was trimmed by 4 bases and the J gene end by 5 bases; junction bases not matched to a gene: 3. Germline V CDR1 and CDR2: MGHRA, YSYEKL. In DNA form, the CDR3 reads TGCGCCAGCAGCCGAGGCGGGAGGGAGACCCAGTACTTC. This sequence encodes CASSRGGRETQYF.

The chain links TRBV19 to TRBJ1-1, with D tentatively TRBD1 (5 bases). V was trimmed by 3 bases and J by 3 bases, leaving 14 bases between them. CDR1 and CDR2 (germline): LNHDA, SQIVND (reference sequence). This CDR3 has 15 residues. CDR3 protein: CASSMGGRLDTEAFF. CDR3 bases: TGTGCCAGTAGTATGGGGGGAAGGTTGGACACTGAAGCTTTCTTT.